The entry below describes one T cell receptor beta chain. The antigen is unknown. This sample was taken from a study of shared clonotypes between healthy human individuals. The overall study: Per donor, three plates held CD4 naive cells, three held CD4 memory, two held CD8 naive and one held CD8 memory. Findings and caveats of the study: Larger estimated richness was generally seen in naive subsets than in memory subsets.

The germline gives CDR1 ENHRY, CDR2 SYGVKD. This CDR3 is built from 15 residues. Trimming left V 4 bases short and J 2 bases short, with 13 bases between. Each sorted subset replicate got 200 ng genomic DNA, tens of thousands of genomes. Authors' processing steps: ImmunoSEQ gave junction-only sequences without quality scores, so filtering differed. Sequencing was performed with immunoSEQ multiplex PCR; in TCRdb, only in-frame clones are kept and a portion is missing. V and J calls and clone size are those listed in that table; D and trimming were worked out from the DNA. The sample has 2 million or so clones, around 95% seen once; the top ten hold under 0.15%.

The V gene is TRBV10-3, the J gene TRBJ2-3; the D call may be TRBD1 or TRBD2 (6 bases each). The clonotype was recovered from a young man in good health. Sequences were obtained from naive CD4+ T cells sorted from blood. Subset noted: CD45RA+ positively selected. The CDR3 DNA follows: TGTGCCATCAGTGGGGGGGCGAATCTCACAGATACGCAGTATTTT. It yields the protein CAISGGANLTDTQYF.